The rows below give T cell receptor beta chains drawn from one sample of a study of T cells in Graves' hyperthyroidism and ophthalmopathy. One entry per CDR3 protein results from TCRdb running MiXCR on the multiplex PCR reads. The table lists hundreds of thousands of distinct CDR3 sequences, approximately 40% of them singletons, with approximately 8.7% in the top ten. Material for sequencing was blood. All receptors derive from a man younger than 35 with Graves' hyperthyroidism. The CDR3 runs from the conserved cysteine through the conserved F or W. The D gene is left open where the match is weak. A clone size is listed for some rows: how often the clone was seen (once, few, many), or a class if it is expanded.

>TRBJ1-4|TRBV29-1|TRBD1|NA
CSVRGTGTTGKLVF
TGCAGCGTGAGGGGGACAGGGACCACTGGGAAACTGGTTTTT
>TRBJ2-5|TRBV5-5|NA|few
CASSLGGPRTQYF
TGTGCCAGCAGCTTGGGCGGTCCGCGGACCCAGTACTTC
>TRBJ2-2|TRBV9|NA|NA
CASSREPGGNTGELFF
TGTGCCAGCAGCCGGGAGCCAGGGGGGAACACCGGGGAGCTGTTTTTT
>TRBJ2-7|TRBV5-4|NA|NA
CASSPDGTASYEQYF
TGCGCCAGCAGCCCAGACGGGACGGCTTCCTACGAGCAGTACTTC
>TRBJ1-2|TRBV11-2|NA|few
CASSKERANYGYTF
TGTGCCAGCAGCAAAGAGCGTGCTAACTATGGCTACACCTTC
>TRBJ1-1|TRBV9|NA|NA
CASSATGSWGGTEAFF
TGTGCCAGCAGCGCAACCGGGTCCTGGGGGGGCACTGAAGCTTTCTTT
>TRBJ2-7|TRBV2|TRBD1|many
CASSGTGGMGEQYF
TGTGCCAGCAGTGGGACAGGGGGCATGGGCGAGCAGTACTTC
>TRBJ1-6|TRBV7-9|TRBD1|many
CASSFGAGGSSYNSPLHF
TGTGCCAGCAGCTTCGGGGCAGGGGGAAGCTCCTATAATTCACCCCTCCACTTT
>TRBJ2-5|TRBV29-1|NA|few
CTTDSPYQETQYF
TGCACCACGGACTCCCCCTACCAAGAGACCCAGTACTTC
>TRBJ2-2|TRBV10-3|TRBD2|many
CAISELPSGSTGELFF
TGTGCCATCAGTGAGCTTCCTAGCGGGAGTACCGGGGAGCTGTTTTTT
>TRBJ1-2|TRBV2|TRBD1|NA
CASSPSTGATYGYTF
TGTGCCAGCAGCCCGTCGACAGGGGCCACCTATGGCTACACCTTC
>TRBJ1-1|TRBV29-1|TRBD1|NA
CSQEGQMNTEAFF
TGCAGCCAAGAGGGACAGATGAACACTGAAGCTTTCTTT
>TRBJ2-5|TRBV6-5|TRBD2|NA
CASSARLAGGLIGQETQYF
TGTGCCAGCAGTGCGAGACTAGCGGGGGGGCTAATCGGGCAAGAGACCCAGTACTTC
>TRBJ1-5|TRBV2|NA|many
CASKGGNQPQHF
TGTGCCAGCAAGGGGGGCAATCAGCCCCAGCATTTT
>TRBJ2-7|TRBV7-9|TRBD2|NA
CASSSLAGGQYEQYF
TGTGCCAGCAGCTCCCTAGCGGGAGGGCAATACGAGCAGTACTTC
>TRBJ1-1|TRBV2|NA|many
CATRWEEVARAFF
TGTGCCACCCGTTGGGAGGAGGTCGCAAGGGCTTTCTTT
>TRBJ2-7|TRBV5-1|NA|few
CASSPRISGPYEQYF
TGCGCCAGCAGCCCAAGGATAAGCGGACCCTACGAGCAGTACTTC
>TRBJ2-7|TRBV25-1|TRBD1|NA
CASSYSFIVPRDRGRNEQYF
TGTGCCAGCAGTTACTCCTTTATTGTCCCCCGGGACAGGGGACGGAACGAGCAGTACTTC
>TRBJ2-2|TRBV29-1|TRBD2|NA
CSLGGRAITGELFF
TGCAGCCTTGGCGGGAGGGCCATTACCGGGGAGCTGTTTTTT
>TRBJ2-7|TRBV6-5|NA|NA
CAISYSSQRGPPYEQYF
TGTGCCATCAGTTACTCGTCACAACGGGGCCCCCCCTACGAGCAGTACTTC
>TRBJ2-2|TRBV7-4|TRBD2|NA
CASSDGRGGELFF
TGTGCCAGCAGCGACGGGAGGGGCGGGGAGCTGTTTTTT
>TRBJ1-2|TRBV7-2|TRBD1|NA
CASSRPEPGQKNYGYTF
TGCGCCAGCAGCCGTCCTGAACCGGGACAGAAAAACTATGGCTACACCTTC
>TRBJ2-2|TRBV7-2|NA|NA
CASSQVERTGELFF
TGTGCCAGCAGCCAAGTCGAGAGAACCGGGGAGCTGTTTTTT
>TRBJ1-2|TRBV12-3/TRBV12-4|NA|many
CASSSPVDGYTF
TGTGCCAGCAGTTCACCCGTCGATGGCTACACCTTC
>TRBJ1-2|TRBV7-2|NA|many
CASSLDSRWNGYTF
TGTGCCAGCAGCTTAGATTCCCGCTGGAATGGCTACACCTTC